The clone carrying this TCR beta chain was detected only a few times. This sample was taken from a study of early T cells in non-severe SARS-CoV-2 infection. Study at large: Sequencing of bulk RNA from unsorted whole blood was done, without chain pairing.

The protocol attached unique molecular identifiers to individual cDNA molecules. TCRdb passed the 5' RACE reads through MiXCR, listing each CDR3 protein once. The sample holds about 83,000 distinct CDR3 sequences; around 13% are singletons and the top ten take 1.4%. The germline V and J ends were trimmed by 3 bases and 0 bases, with 13 bases remaining between them. The CDR3 covers 16 residues. Germline V CDR1 and CDR2: SGHRS, YFSETQ. The receptor's source is an adult who was a healthcare worker with PCR-confirmed SARS-CoV-2 infection or an uninfected control (not recorded which). Sequenced material: whole blood. This chain links TRBV5-1 with TRBJ1-3; no clear D. The CDR3, as DNA: TGCGCCAGCAGCTCATCCGGGCCTTACTCTGGAAACACCATATATTTT. Translated: CASSSSGPYSGNTIYF.